This T cell receptor (beta chain) was found in a study of blood T cell repertoires in COVID-19 (dated by TCRdb to between 2020 and 2021). Study-level background: The collaborator samples originated in the United States, Italy and Spain and spanned the acute and convalescent phases of COVID-19. The prospective study material was composed of cDNA or gDNA derived from T cells, B-cell-depleted T cells, or PBMCs. The dataset comprised deeply sampled blood TCRbeta repertoires from subjects exposed to, actively infected with, or recovered from COVID-19. A freely available public database, intended as a resource for researchers studying the immune response to SARS-CoV-2, is where the repertoires were released. The samples were drawn from two sources: the first 160 participants of the ongoing ImmuneRACE study, and 1,000 to 1,500 subjects contributed by 6 global collaborators. The sample metadata nearly always contained a de-identified subject ID, COVID-19 status, age in years and sex. Where available, HLA class I and class II types were taken from metadata supplied by the sample provider and were not determined by assay-based typing. Here is what the overall study found, with its caveats: How much clinical and demographic metadata was included differed by source and by participant, and the metadata was provided uncurated.

In Seattle, one collaborating source enrolled patients while the infection was active and tracked those patients longitudinally over the course of disease. Each collaborating institution followed its own protocols to collect whole blood in K2EDTA tubes. Collaborator samples were shipped for TCRbeta analysis as frozen whole blood, isolated PBMCs, or DNA extracted from either sample type. About this clone: The target of this receptor is not known. Per-nucleotide qualities are absent, and no much larger clonotype sits a single base away.

TCRbeta CDR3 regions were amplified from genomic DNA by means of the immunoSEQ Assay, a bias-controlled multiplex PCR. The published analysis was carried out like this. Within the assay, amplification of reference gene primers was used to estimate how many nucleated cells each sample contained. To quantify the absolute abundance of each unique TCRbeta CDR3 rearrangement, sequence reads were collapsed and filtered. For each sample, productive Simpson clonality was calculated as the square root of Simpson's diversity index across productive rearrangements. Not all clones reach the TCRdb copy of this immuneACCESS table, which keeps in-frame sequences only. Checked studies attribute under half of the gap to unresolved V genes and leave the rest unexplained. V and J calls plus clone size are reproduced from that table; the DNA served to infer D and trimming. This sample is represented by 150,000 or so clones; around 82% of them were singletons. 7% of the sample is taken by the ten largest.

The CDR3, cysteine through phenylalanine, is 15 amino acids long. The DNA shown is the 45-base CDR3, in frame from base 1. Deletion took 4 bases off V and 0 bases off J, with a span of 13 bases between the germline ends. Taken from the germline V gene, the CDR1 and CDR2 loops are SGDLS and YYNGEE. The chain is encoded by TRBV9 joined to TRBJ1-1; a weak D assignment points to TRBD1 (6 bases agree). Sequencing was done on a sample of peripheral blood. The receptor comes from a woman aged 40 to 55 with COVID-19, enrolled during active disease. The CDR3 loop reads CASSIRTEMNTEAFF. The sequenced DNA: TGTGCCAGCAGCATCCGGACAGAAATGAACACTGAAGCTTTCTTT.